Presented here are 5 T cell receptor beta chains from one specimen sequenced in a study of CD8+ T cells in alopecia areata. This sample's treatment: oral pan-JAK inhibitor, 5-10 mg twice daily. cDNA serving as the sequencing template came from extracted, reverse transcribed RNA. Libraries were prepared by immunoSEQ multiplex PCR; TCRdb keeps only in-frame clonotypes and omits some of them. The table lists approximately 210,000 clones, around 64% of them singletons. This specimen was CD4+ T cells sorted from blood, taken around week 49, from a patient treated with tofacitinib. The receptors originated from a human donor with alopecia areata.

This clone was seen ten or more times. The rearrangement uses TRBV19 and TRBJ1-2; weak D call: TRBD1 (5 bases). CDR1 is LNHDA, CDR2 SQIVND, per germline (reference sequence). The ends were cut back, 7 bases at V and 3 bases at J, with 12 bases in the middle. This CDR3 is 13 amino acids long. The CDR3 here is CASKTGSDYGYTF. CDR3 nucleotides: TGTGCCAGTAAAACAGGCAGTGACTATGGCTACACCTTC.

This clone was recorded once. The junction departs from germline at one end; a sequencing error may be responsible. The J gene is TRBJ2-3, the V gene TRBV30; TRBD2 matches at 10 bases. Germline V gene data show CDR1 as GTSNPN and CDR2 as SVGIG (reference sequence). The CDR3 extends over 14 amino acids. The CDR3 here is CARSGGVRTDTQYF. The CDR3 DNA is TGTGCCCGGAGCGGGGGGGTTCGCACAGATACGCAGTATTTT.

This clone was seen a handful of times. Here the CDR3 reads CASSTAGPVGTEAFF. CDR3 bases: TGTGCCAGCAGTACCGCCGGCCCGGTGGGCACTGAAGCTTTCTTT. V usage is TRBV6-5 and J usage is TRBJ1-1; D is ambiguous. Per the germline V gene, CDR1 is MNHEY and CDR2 is SVGAGI. This CDR3 spans 15 amino acids. The V end lost 5 bases, the J end lost 4 bases, and 17 bases lay between the germline ends.

This clone was observed a handful of times. V usage is TRBV29-1 and J usage is TRBJ2-7, with D possibly being TRBD2 (5 bases). CDR3 length equals 12 residues. The germline CDR1 and CDR2 sequences are SQVTM and ANQGSEA. The V gene lost 5 bases and the J gene lost 3 bases, with 11 bases spanning the gap. DNA of the CDR3: TGCAGCGTTAGTTCGGGAAGCTACGAGCAGTACTTC. Amino acids: CSVSSGSYEQYF.

The CDR3 sequence is CASSFGLAYEQYF. Here the CDR3 DNA reads TGTGCCAGCAGCTTTGGACTAGCCTACGAGCAGTACTTC. The chain links TRBV5-6 to TRBJ2-7; TRBD2 matches at 7 bases. The germline CDR1 and CDR2 sequences are SGHDT and YYEEEE. CDR3 length: 13 residues. With V trimmed by 2 bases and J by 2 bases, 1 base remained unmatched.